This T cell receptor beta chain appears in the sequencing data of a study of monozygotic twins with cystic fibrosis. Study context: Library input was approximately 3.1 micrograms of fragmented DNA, with about 15 PCR cycles. Study-wide results and caveats: Monozygotic CF twins shared more identical nucleotide clonotypes than unrelated patients. The repertoire was suggested to be naive-dominated, clonality median about 0.01. V usage most resembled the co-twin in 13 of 16 pairs.

The method was immunoSEQ multiplex PCR; TCRdb's version includes in-frame clones alone and lacks a portion of them. The sample lists 25,000 to 35,000 clones; roughly 80% were seen once. Regarding this clone: Antigen specificity is unknown.

Trimming took 0 bases from V and 4 from J, leaving 4 bases between them. The CDR3 runs to 13 residues. The germline CDR1 and CDR2 sequences are MNHEY and SVGAGI. This sequence joins TRBV6-5 and TRBJ2-1, with D hard to call. Sequencing was carried out using blood. This clonotype was obtained from a girl aged 2-10 years with cystic fibrosis. In DNA form, the CDR3 reads TGTGCCAGCAGTTACTCGCCGTACAATGAGCAGTTCTTC. Translating it yields CASSYSPYNEQFF.